This T cell receptor beta chain comes out of a study of cytomegalovirus exposure and HLA in healthy donors. Those who donated were healthy bone marrow donors. For this clone: Its matching antigen is unknown.

This CDR3 contains 14 residues. V lost 4 bases to trimming and J lost 3 bases, with 12 bases between them. Germline CDR1 and CDR2: SNHLY and FYNNEI. The PCR employed 60 Vbeta primers together with 13 Jbeta primers. Sequencing used immunoSEQ multiplex PCR; TCRdb keeps in-frame clones, though not all of them. The sample spans more than 75,000 clones; the ten largest clones claim roughly 15%. General study points: The authors later found most CMV-associated TCR beta chains appeared HLA-restricted. The CMV antigen specificity of a few CMV-associated chains was confirmed through in vitro analysis. In a later analysis, TCR association rates varied by HLA locus: DRB1 most, HLA-C fewest.

The receptor was isolated from a man aged 50-60 years in good health and CMV-seropositive. Sequencing was done on a sample of PBMCs. The gene calls are TRBV2 and TRBJ1-1; possible D gene TRBD1, 6 bases. The CDR3 coding sequence is TGTGCCAGCAGTGGGGGGGGCAGGGACACTGAAGCTTTCTTT. This gives the protein CASSGGGRDTEAFF. Complete variable domain (other parts from reference TRBV2 and TRBJ1-1): EPEVTQTPSHQVTQMGQEVILRCVPISNHLYFYWYRQILGQKVEFLVSFYNNEISEKSEIFDDQFSVERPDGSNFTLKIRSTKLEDSAMYFCASSGGGRDTEAFFGQGTRLTVV.